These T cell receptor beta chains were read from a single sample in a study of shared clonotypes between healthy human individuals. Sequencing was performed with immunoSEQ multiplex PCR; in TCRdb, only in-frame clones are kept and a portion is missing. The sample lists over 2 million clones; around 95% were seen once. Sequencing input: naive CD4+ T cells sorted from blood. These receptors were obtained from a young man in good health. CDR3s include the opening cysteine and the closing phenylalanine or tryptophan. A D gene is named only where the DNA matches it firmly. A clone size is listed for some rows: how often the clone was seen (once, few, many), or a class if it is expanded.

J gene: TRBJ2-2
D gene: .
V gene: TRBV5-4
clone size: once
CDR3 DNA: TGTGCCAGCAGCCCGGGAGCGAACACCGGGGAGCTGTTTTTT
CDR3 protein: CASSPGANTGELFF

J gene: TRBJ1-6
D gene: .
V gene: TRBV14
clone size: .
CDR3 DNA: TGTGCCAGCAGCCAAGGCCCGGGCCGTCCCCTCCACTTT
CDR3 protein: CASSQGPGRPLHF

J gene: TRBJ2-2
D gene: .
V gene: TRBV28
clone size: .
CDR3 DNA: TGTGCCAGCAGAGGACTCGCCGGGGAGCTGTTTTTT
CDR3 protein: CASRGLAGELFF

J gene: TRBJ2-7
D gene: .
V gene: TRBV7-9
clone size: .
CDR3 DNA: TGTGCCAGCAGCTTCGACAGGAGCGCAGACGAGCAGTACTTC
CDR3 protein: CASSFDRSADEQYF

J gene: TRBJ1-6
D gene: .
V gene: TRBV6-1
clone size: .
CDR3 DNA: TGTGCCAGCAGTGAAGCTGCCAGGGGAAGAAATTCACCCCTCCACTTT
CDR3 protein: CASSEAARGRNSPLHF

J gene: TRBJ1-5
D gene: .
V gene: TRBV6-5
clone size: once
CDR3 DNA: TGTGCCAGCAGGGATAGCAATCAGCCCCAGCATTTT
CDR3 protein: CASRDSNQPQHF

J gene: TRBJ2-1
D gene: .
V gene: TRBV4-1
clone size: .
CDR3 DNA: TGCGCCAGCAGCCAAGATCCTGGGGGAGAGCCTTACAGAGAGCAGTTCTTC
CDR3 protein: CASSQDPGGEPYREQFF

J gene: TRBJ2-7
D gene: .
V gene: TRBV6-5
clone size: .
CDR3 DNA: TGTGCCAGCAGGCGTGGAGAATCGGGAGAGCAGTACTTC
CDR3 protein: CASRRGESGEQYF

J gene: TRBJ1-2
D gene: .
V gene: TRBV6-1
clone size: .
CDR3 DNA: TGTGCCAGCAGCCCCGATGGGCTAGCTAACTATGGCTACACCTTC
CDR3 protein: CASSPDGLANYGYTF

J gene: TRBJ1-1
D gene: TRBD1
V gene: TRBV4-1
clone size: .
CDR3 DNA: TGCGCCAGCAGCGACTACACAGGGGTAGGCACTGAAGCTTTCTTT
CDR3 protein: CASSDYTGVGTEAFF

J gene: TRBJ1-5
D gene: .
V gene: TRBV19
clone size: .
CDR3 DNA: TGTGCCAGTAGTTCCCTGGTGGGGCAGCCCCAGCATTTT
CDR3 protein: CASSSLVGQPQHF

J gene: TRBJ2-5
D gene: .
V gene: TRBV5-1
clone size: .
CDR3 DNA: TGCGCCAGCAGCTTGACAGGGCTGGAGACCCAGTACTTC
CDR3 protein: CASSLTGLETQYF

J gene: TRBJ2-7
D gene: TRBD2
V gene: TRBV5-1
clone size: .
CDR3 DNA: TGCGCCAGCAGCCACACTAGCGGGGGGGCCTACGAGCAGTACTTC
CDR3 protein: CASSHTSGGAYEQYF

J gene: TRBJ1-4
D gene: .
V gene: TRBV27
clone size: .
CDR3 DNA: TGTGCCAGCAGTCCCCCGAGGGGGAATGAAAAACTGTTTTTT
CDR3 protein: CASSPPRGNEKLFF